Each of the 18 T cell receptor beta chains below was sequenced from the same sample in a study of CD8+ T cells in alopecia areata. Sample treatment: oral pan-JAK inhibitor, 5-10 mg twice daily. The sequencing template was cDNA reverse transcribed from extracted RNA. Some clones are missing from TCRdb's copy, which holds only in-frame ones; the method was immunoSEQ multiplex PCR. Altogether around 100,000 clones are present, about two thirds being singletons, with the ten largest covering 17%. Sample: CD8+ T cells sorted from blood, taken at approximately week 42, from a patient treated with tofacitinib. These receptors were obtained from a human donor with alopecia areata.

The chain employs TRBV11-2 and TRBJ1-6; D possibly corresponds to TRBD1 (5 bases). The length of the CDR3 is 15 residues. Looked up from germline, CDR1 is SGHAT and CDR2 is FQNNGV. Trimming left V 0 bases short and J 10 bases short, with 13 bases between. CDR3 bases: TGTGCCAGCAGCTTAGATTTGGGACTCAGGTCACCCCTCCACTTT. Its translation: CASSLDLGLRSPLHF.

The chain is built from TRBV6-6 and TRBJ1-2, with D unresolved. This CDR3 is built from 13 residues. V dropped 4 bases and J dropped 8 bases, with 14 bases sitting between them. Germline CDR1 reads MNHNY; CDR2 reads SVGAGI (reference sequence). The CDR3 loop reads CASSSPGSFGYTF. DNA of the CDR3: TGTGCCAGCAGTTCCCCCGGCTCTTTCGGCTACACCTTC.

V and J are TRBV6-5 and TRBJ2-3, with D unresolved. The CDR3 runs 12 residues. Germline CDR1 and CDR2: MNHEY and SVGAGI. The V end lost 5 bases, the J end lost 5 bases, and 8 bases lay between the germline ends. The chain's CDR3 is CASSENGDTQYF. The CDR3 DNA sequence: TGTGCCAGCAGTGAAAATGGAGATACGCAGTATTTT.

This clone was detected a few times. CDR3 bases: TGTGCCAGCAGTTTATCGATCGAGGGAAAATCGGATGAGCAGTTCTTC. Protein: CASSLSIEGKSDEQFF. This rearrangement joins TRBV27 to TRBJ2-1; perhaps TRBD2 as D (5 bases). CDR1 and CDR2 (germline): MNHEY, SMNVEV (reference sequence). This CDR3 comprises 16 residues. The germline V and J ends were trimmed by 0 bases and 8 bases, with 17 bases remaining between them.

J is TRBJ1-1 and V is TRBV29-1, with TRBD1 as a possible D gene (5 bases). This CDR3 is built from 12 residues. The germline gives CDR1 SQVTM, CDR2 ANQGSEA. Trimming shortened V by 5 bases and J by 5 bases, and 12 bases separated the two germline ends. The CDR3, as DNA: TGCAGCGTTCCCGTCGGGGGAACTGAAGCTTTCTTT. It encodes CSVPVGGTEAFF.

This clone is a singleton in its sample. The V call is TRBV6-5, the J call TRBJ1-1; a possible D gene is TRBD1 (5 bases). The germline CDR1 and CDR2 sequences are MNHEY and SVGAGI. With 3 bases removed from V and 3 bases from J, the gap between germline ends came to 11 bases. CDR3 length: 14 residues. The CDR3 DNA sequence: TGTGCCAGCAGTTATCGGGGGTTGGACACTGAAGCTTTCTTT. Translation gives CASSYRGLDTEAFF.

This clone was seen many times. The chain links TRBV6-5 to TRBJ1-2; weak D call: TRBD1 (6 bases). The germline CDR1 and CDR2 sequences are MNHEY and SVGAGI. V was pared by 7 bases and J by 7 bases, with 16 bases between. CDR3 length: 13 residues. CDR3 DNA: TGTGCCAGCACCCCATGGGGGGGCCGTGGCTACACCTTC. This gives the protein CASTPWGGRGYTF.

V is TRBV27 and J is TRBJ2-1; TRBD2 matches 9 bases. The germline CDR1 and CDR2 sequences are MNHEY and SMNVEV (reference sequence). The CDR3 consists of 16 residues. V shed 4 bases, J shed 5 bases, and the junction held 9 bases outside the gene matches. The CDR3 here is CASSSLGAGGDNEQFF. CDR3 DNA: TGTGCCAGCAGTTCCCTAGGAGCGGGGGGTGACAATGAGCAGTTCTTC.

CDR3 amino acids: CASSPGNEGPYEQYF. CDR3 bases: TGTGCCAGTAGCCCAGGAAACGAGGGACCCTACGAGCAGTACTTC. The rearrangement joins TRBV19 to TRBJ2-7, with D perhaps assigned TRBD1 or TRBD2 (5 bases each). Per the germline V gene, CDR1 is LNHDA and CDR2 is SQIVND (reference sequence). V was shortened by 6 bases and J by 2 bases, with 17 bases between the two germline ends. The CDR3 runs to 15 residues.

The gene calls are TRBV6-5 and TRBJ2-7, with D possibly matching TRBD2 (6 bases). V was shortened by 2 bases and J by 3 bases, with 11 bases between the two germline ends. Germline V lookup: CDR1 MNHEY, CDR2 SVGAGI. There are 14 residues in the CDR3. The CDR3 nucleotides read TGTGCCAGCAGTTACACCGGGACTGACTACGAGCAGTACTTC. Encoded protein: CASSYTGTDYEQYF.

This sequence joins TRBV7-3 and TRBJ2-6; D is uncertain. Germline CDR1 reads SGHTA; CDR2 reads FQGTGA. Trimming removed 1 base from V and 3 bases from J, with 4 bases in between. This CDR3 is 14 amino acids long. CDR3 loop: CASSLNGGANVLTF. CDR3 nucleotides: TGTGCCAGCAGCTTAAATGGTGGGGCCAACGTCCTGACTTTC. The whole variable domain, filled in from reference TRBV7-3 and TRBJ2-6, reads GAGVSQTPSNKVTEKGKYVELRCDPISGHTALYWYRQSLGQGPEFLIYFQGTGAADDSGLPNDRFFAVRPEGSVSTLKIQRTERGDSAVYLCASSLNGGANVLTFGAGSRLTVL.

J is TRBJ2-2 and V is TRBV5-4; no clear D. With 0 bases removed from V and 5 bases from J, the gap between germline ends came to 5 bases. CDR1 and CDR2 from the germline V gene are SGHNT and YYREEE (reference sequence). The CDR3 loop spans 13 amino acids. This CDR3 is CASSLGGTGELFF. In nucleotides, the CDR3 is TGTGCCAGCAGCTTGGGTGGTACCGGGGAGCTGTTTTTT.

The chain combines TRBV11-3 with TRBJ2-2, with 7 bases aligning to TRBD2. Per germline, CDR1 SGHNT and CDR2 YENEEA. The CDR3 extends over 15 amino acids. V lost 5 bases to trimming and J lost 4 bases; unmatched junction nucleotides: 7. The CDR3 coding sequence is TGTGCCAGCAGCGCTCATCCTAGCGGCACCGGGGAGCTGTTTTTT. It specifies CASSAHPSGTGELFF.

This clone came up once. The genes are TRBV6-5 and TRBJ2-3; D remains unclear. The germline CDR1 and CDR2 sequences are MNHEY and SVGAGI. The germline V and J ends were trimmed by 0 bases and 6 bases, with 7 bases remaining between them. The CDR3 length is 13 residues. The CDR3 here is CASSYSFPDTQYF. DNA for the CDR3: TGTGCCAGCAGTTACTCTTTCCCGGATACGCAGTATTTT.

V and J are TRBV4-3 and TRBJ2-3; D unresolved. The CDR3 is 16 amino acids. The V gene's germline CDR1 is LGHNA and CDR2 YSLEER. Trimming stripped 0 bases from V and 0 bases from J, with 10 bases between. In DNA form, the CDR3 reads TGCGCCAGCAGCCAAGATTTCGCCACTAGCACAGATACGCAGTATTTT. Its protein product is CASSQDFATSTDTQYF.

The chain carries TRBV5-6 and TRBJ1-2, with D hard to call. Germline V gene data show CDR1 as SGHDT and CDR2 as YYEEEE. This CDR3 is 13 amino acids long. V dropped 3 bases and J dropped 3 bases, with 9 bases sitting between them. The CDR3 nucleotides read TGTGCCAGCAGCTCGAGATCAGACTATGGCTACACCTTC. It translates to CASSSRSDYGYTF.

DNA of the CDR3: TGTGCCAGCAGTCAGCCCGGGACTAGCGGGGGAGATACGCAGTATTTT. Protein sequence: CASSQPGTSGGDTQYF. The J gene is TRBJ2-3, the V gene TRBV6-6, with 14 bases that match TRBD2. The CDR3 consists of 16 residues. Germline CDR1 is MNHNY and CDR2 is SVGAGI (reference sequence). J was trimmed by 5 bases and V by 5 bases; bases with no gene match: 6.

This clone was found once. The chain recombines TRBV27 with TRBJ2-7; D is unresolved. This CDR3 is built from 13 residues. CDR1 and CDR2 from the germline V gene are MNHEY and SMNVEV (reference sequence). Trimming stripped 4 bases from V and 0 bases from J, with 7 bases between. CDR3 sequence reads: CASSSGNSYEQYF. The CDR3 nucleotides read TGTGCCAGCAGTTCAGGTAACTCCTACGAGCAGTACTTC.